This section outlines one T cell receptor beta chain sequence together with its context. Its antigen is unknown. TCRdb independently ran MiXCR on the 5' RACE reads; one entry per CDR3 protein. The table has about 330,000 distinct CDR3 sequences, over 3.5% seen once. The data belong to a study of T cells after yellow fever vaccination. With 5 bases clipped from V and 14 bases from J, the junction kept 11 bases outside the gene matches. This CDR3 spans 14 amino acids. Per germline, CDR1 SGHAT and CDR2 FQNNGV. Study-level findings and limits: Among primary-vaccination clones, most reappeared after the booster, at 96% for CD4 and 88% for CD8. Overlap between CD4 and CD8 compartments was detected for a small share of clonotypes.

This chain links TRBV11-2 with TRBJ1-6, with 8 bases fitting TRBD1. This TCR was sampled from a man younger than 30 who received the YFV17D yellow fever vaccine. The material sequenced was PBMCs, taken 5 days after the yellow fever booster vaccination. The CDR3 here is CASSTGQGVDTLHF. The CDR3 DNA reads TGTGCCAGCAGCACCGGACAGGGAGTGGACACCCTCCACTTT.